The T cell receptor (beta chain) described here comes from a study of blood T cell repertoires in COVID-19. The data were produced by immunoSEQ multiplex PCR, yet TCRdb's version contains in-frame clones alone and is incomplete. Here the sample spans 65,000 to 70,000 clones, 70% to 90% being singletons. About this clone itself: The conserved phenylalanine or tryptophan is not found at the CDR3 terminus, so this likely reflects a read error. The DNA is omitted, as the CDR3 cannot be located on it reliably, and the CDR3 follows TCRdb's listing.

The sequenced sample was peripheral blood. This TCR was sampled from a woman of 80 years or more with acute or convalescent COVID-19.

CDR3 residues: CASSSRDSPIGLL. This sequence joins TRBV19 and TRBJ1-1; TRBD1, as called in the table, went unchecked against the DNA. The CDR3 is 13 residues long, counting both termini. CDR1 and CDR2 from the germline V gene are LNHDA and SQIVND (reference sequence).